The entry below describes one T cell receptor beta chain. Trimming took 0 bases from V and 3 from J; bases not matched to a gene: 5. The germline V gene encodes CDR1 MNHEY and CDR2 SVGAGI. This CDR3 is built from 15 residues. The data belong to a study of PD-1 blockade in classical Hodgkin lymphoma. Specified time point: cycle 4 day 1 (C4D1), after five to seven weeks of nivolumab. All patients relapsed after autologous stem cell transplantation, and brentuximab vedotin exposure varied. Negative selection with magnetic separation was used to purify CD4+ T cells from thawed PBMCs. Libraries were prepared by immunoSEQ multiplex PCR; TCRdb keeps only in-frame clonotypes and omits some of them. This sample has tens of thousands of clones; 80% to 95% occur once, and the top ten carry about 0.31%.

The sequence came from a human donor with classical Hodgkin lymphoma. Specimen: CD4+ T cells from blood, collected before the fourth cycle of nivolumab. The chain is built from TRBV6-5 and TRBJ2-7; TRBD1 matches 7 bases. The CDR3 DNA sequence: TGTGCCAGCAGTTACTCGACAGGGTCGGTCTACGAGCAGTACTTC. Translating gives CASSYSTGSVYEQYF.